The 10 T cell receptor beta chains below come from one sample, sequenced in a study of shared clonotypes between healthy human individuals. The table came from immunoSEQ multiplex PCR; TCRdb's copy has only in-frame clones and leaves some out. The sample carries roughly 500,000 clones, 65% to 85% recorded once. Input material: PBMCs. These receptors were taken from a middle-aged woman in good health. Some clones in this sample may be carry-over from other donors' samples.

In DNA, the CDR3 is TGCGCCAGCAGCCCCTCGGCCAGGGGGCTCCTTAGCAATCAGCCCCAGCATTTT. This sequence encodes CASSPSARGLLSNQPQHF. The V and J genes are TRBV10-1 and TRBJ1-5, with 8 bases fitting TRBD1. V dropped 6 bases and J dropped 0; count of bases not matched to a gene: 13. The CDR3 consists of 18 residues. Germline V gene sequence: CDR1 WNHNN, CDR2 SYGVQD (reference sequence).

As for this clone: Other DNA sequences in the sample encode the same CDR3. The chain links TRBV5-6 to TRBJ2-5, with 8 bases fitting TRBD1. The J call is uncertain, as TRBJ2-7 better fits the DNA end. Germline V gene data show CDR1 as SGHDT and CDR2 as YYEEEE. The CDR3 extends over 16 amino acids. CDR3 region: CASSLAGQGFGYEQYF. The DNA for the CDR3 is TGTGCCAGCAGCTTGGCTGGACAGGGTTTTGGATACGAGCAGTACTTC.

In the case of this clone: The same CDR3 can be traced to other DNA sequences in this sample. The chain is built from TRBV7-2 and TRBJ2-1; a weak D match, TRBD1 (5 bases). CDR1 and CDR2 (germline): SGHTA, FQGNSA. Trimming left V 2 bases short and J 8 bases short, with 7 bases between. This CDR3 is 12 amino acids long. The CDR3 DNA reads TGTGCCAGCAGCTTACAGGGTTATGAGCAGTTCTTC. This gives the protein CASSLQGYEQFF.

The sample holds a few counts of this clone. This chain links TRBV10-1 with TRBJ2-7; D unresolved. The CDR3 has 13 residues. Germline loops: CDR1 WNHNN, CDR2 SYGVQD (reference sequence). V lost 5 bases and J 8 bases, leaving 16 bases between the germline ends. CDR3 protein: CASSSELYRQQYF. CDR3 coding DNA: TGCGCCAGCAGTTCCGAGCTTTACCGTCAGCAGTACTTC.

This chain joins TRBV7-6 and TRBJ2-5; 8 nucleotides match TRBD1. The CDR3 runs 17 residues. Germline V gene lookup returns CDR1 SGHVS and CDR2 FNYEAQ. Trimming removed 2 bases from V and 1 base from J; junction bases left unmatched: 9. The CDR3 DNA follows: TGTGCCAGCAGCTTATTTCTCGGGACAGGAGGCCAAGAGACCCAGTACTTC. Its translation is CASSLFLGTGGQETQYF.

Details on this clone: One base separates it from a far larger clone, so it is likely a read error. The chain couples TRBV19 to TRBJ2-2; the D gene could be TRBD1 or TRBD2 (5 bases each). This CDR3 region has 14 residues. V lost 8 bases and J 7 bases, leaving 17 bases between the germline ends. Germline lookup yields CDR1 LNHDA and CDR2 SQIVND (reference sequence). This CDR3 is CASCPMGVVGELFF. The CDR3 nucleotides are TGTGCCAGTTGCCCGATGGGGGTAGTCGGGGAGCTGTTTTTT.

This CDR3 reads CASSLPSATGELFF. CDR3 nucleotides: TGTGCCAGCAGCCTCCCCTCGGCTACGGGGGAACTGTTTTTT. The chain uses TRBV5-5 and TRBJ1-4, with D possibly matching TRBD1 (5 bases). Trimming removed 4 bases from V and 12 bases from J, with 19 bases in between. The CDR3 sequence is 14 residues long. From germline, CDR1 is SGHKS and CDR2 YYEKEE (reference sequence).

The chain is built from TRBV30 and TRBJ1-2, with unresolved D. The CDR3 consists of 13 residues. V lost 4 bases to trimming and J lost 13 bases, with 22 bases between them. Germline loops: CDR1 GTSNPN, CDR2 SVGIG (reference sequence). The DNA for the CDR3 is TGTGCCTGGACCAAGGGTGGCGACTATGACTGCACCTTC. Protein sequence: CAWTKGGDYDCTF. Based on the CDR3 plus reference TRBV30 and TRBJ1-2, the full variable domain is SQTIHQWPATLVQPVGSPLSLECTVEGTSNPNLYWYRQAAGRGLQLLFYSVGIGQISSEVPQNLSASRPQDRQFILSSKKLLLSDSGFYLCAWTKGGDYDCTFGSGTRLTVV.

CDR3 residues: CASSLGRDRGETQYF. CDR3 coding DNA: TGTGCCAGCAGCTTGGGACGGGACAGGGGAGAGACCCAGTACTTC. This chain connects TRBV5-8 to TRBJ2-5; 10 nucleotides line up with TRBD1. CDR1 and CDR2 (germline): SGHTS, YDEGEE. Trimming cost V 0 bases and J 4 bases; bases outside gene matches: 3. The CDR3 contains 15 residues.

V is TRBV28 and J is TRBJ2-7; tentative D call: TRBD2 (5 bases). The CDR3 length is 13 residues. CDR1 is MDHEN and CDR2 is SYDVKM in the germline V gene. Trimming took 2 bases from V and 5 from J, leaving 10 bases between them. CDR3 in amino acids: CASSLLAYHEQYF. CDR3 DNA sequence: TGTGCCAGCAGTTTACTAGCTTATCACGAGCAGTACTTC. The variable domain in full, with the rest retrieved from reference TRBV28 and TRBJ2-7, is DVKVTQSSRYLVKRTGEKVFLECVQDMDHENMFWYRQDPGLGLRLIYFSYDVKMKEKGDIPEGYSVSREKKERFSLILESASTNQTSMYLCASSLLAYHEQYFGPGTRLTVT.